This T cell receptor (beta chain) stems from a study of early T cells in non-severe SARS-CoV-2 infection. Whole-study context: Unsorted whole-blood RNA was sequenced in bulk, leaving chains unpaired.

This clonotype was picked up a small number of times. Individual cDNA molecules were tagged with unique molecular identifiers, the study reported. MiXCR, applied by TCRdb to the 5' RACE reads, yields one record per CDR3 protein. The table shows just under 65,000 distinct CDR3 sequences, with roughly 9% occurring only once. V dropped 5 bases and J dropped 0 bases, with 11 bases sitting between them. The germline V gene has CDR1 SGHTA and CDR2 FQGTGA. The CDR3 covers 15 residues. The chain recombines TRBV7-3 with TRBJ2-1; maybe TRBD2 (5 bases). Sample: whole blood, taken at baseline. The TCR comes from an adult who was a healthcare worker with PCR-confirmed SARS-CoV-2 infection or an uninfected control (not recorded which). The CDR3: CASSPIASSYNEQFF. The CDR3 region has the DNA TGTGCCAGCAGCCCGATAGCGAGCTCCTACAATGAGCAGTTCTTC.